These T cell receptor beta chains were read from a single sample in a study of T cells in Graves' hyperthyroidism and ophthalmopathy. TCRdb reanalysed the multiplex PCR reads using MiXCR and keeps one entry per CDR3 protein. The sample lists hundreds of thousands of distinct CDR3 sequences, about a sixth occurring once. The sample taken for sequencing was blood. The receptors were sampled from a young woman with Graves' hyperthyroidism. Both conserved end residues are part of each CDR3. Each record gives: D gene, J gene, clone size, V gene, CDR3 DNA, CDR3 protein. A D gene is named only where the DNA matches it firmly. Clone size, where shown, is once, few, many, or a class for clones that have expanded.

. | TRBJ1-1 | many | TRBV5-1 | TGCGCCAGCAGCTTGCAGGGAGAAGGCACTGAAGCTTTCTTT | CASSLQGEGTEAFF
. | TRBJ2-5 | . | TRBV2 | TGTGCCAGCAGTAGTCGGGACTCAGCGTACCAAGAGACCCAGTACTTC | CASSSRDSAYQETQYF
TRBD2 | TRBJ2-1 | many | TRBV27 | TGTGCCAGCAGTCCCCAACTAGCGGGAGTCAATGAGCAGTTCTTC | CASSPQLAGVNEQFF
. | TRBJ1-3 | many | TRBV28 | TGTGCCAGCAGACATTGGGCAGGATCTGGAAACACCATATATTTT | CASRHWAGSGNTIYF
. | TRBJ2-7 | many | TRBV12-3/TRBV12-4 | TGTGCCAGCAGTTTTGGGGGCCACGAGCAGTACTTC | CASSFGGHEQYF
. | TRBJ1-2 | many | TRBV6-1 | TGTGCCAGCAGCCCCAGGTTAGGAGGCTACACCTTC | CASSPRLGGYTF
. | TRBJ2-5 | few | TRBV5-4 | TGTGCCAGCAGCTTTTGGGAAGGGGAGACCCAGTACTTC | CASSFWEGETQYF
. | TRBJ1-4 | . | TRBV7-7 | TGTGCTAGCAGCACTACAGGTTTTAATGAAAAACTGTTTTTT | CASSTTGFNEKLFF
. | TRBJ2-1 | many | TRBV5-5 | TGTGCCAGCAGCTTGGTTCATGGGACCGACAATGAGCAGTTCTTC | CASSLVHGTDNEQFF
TRBD1 | TRBJ2-1 | many | TRBV11-2 | TGTGCCAGCAGCTTAAGCAGGGGGAAGAATGAGCAGTTCTTC | CASSLSRGKNEQFF
. | TRBJ2-7 | many | TRBV4-1 | TGCGCCAGCAGCCAAGATTCAACCCTCTCCTACGAGCAGTACTTC | CASSQDSTLSYEQYF
. | TRBJ1-5 | many | TRBV12-3/TRBV12-4 | TGTGCCAGCAGTTTTGGCCAGAACTATCAGCCCCAGCATTTT | CASSFGQNYQPQHF
. | TRBJ2-3 | many | TRBV20-1 | TGCAGTGCCACGGGGCCAGCGGTAGATACGCAGTATTTT | CSATGPAVDTQYF
. | TRBJ2-3 | few | TRBV12-3/TRBV12-4 | TGTGCCAGCAGTTTAGGGGGAGAAGGGCCCACGCAGTATTTT | CASSLGGEGPTQYF
TRBD1 | TRBJ2-5 | many | TRBV24-1 | TGTGCCACCAGTTCGGCGACAGGGGCCGGGGAGACCCAGTACTTC | CATSSATGAGETQYF
. | TRBJ2-3 | . | TRBV24-1 | TGTGCCACCAGTGATAGTCAACGGGCCTTTACGAGTCGGGATACGCAGTATTTT | CATSDSQRAFTSRDTQYF
TRBD1 | TRBJ1-1 | . | TRBV2 | TGTGCCAGCAGTGAATTTATTTTTGACAGGGGAGGTGGCACTGAAGCTTTCTTT | CASSEFIFDRGGGTEAFF
TRBD1 | TRBJ1-6 | many | TRBV20-1 | TGCAGTGCTAGAGATGGGGGACAGGGGAGTTCACCCCTCCACTTT | CSARDGGQGSSPLHF
. | TRBJ2-5 | many | TRBV30 | TGTGCCTGGAGTACGGGGTGGGAGACCCAGTACTTC | CAWSTGWETQYF
. | TRBJ2-7 | many | TRBV7-2 | TGTGCCAGCACCCTGCGTGGGGAGACCTACGAGCAGTACTTC | CASTLRGETYEQYF
. | TRBJ2-3 | many | TRBV28 | TGTGCCAGCGTCGATGGGACCCACCAACCAGATACGCAGTATTTT | CASVDGTHQPDTQYF
. | TRBJ2-7 | many | TRBV28 | TGTGCCAGCAGGGAGGGGGGTGGGTACGAGCAGTACTTC | CASREGGGYEQYF
. | TRBJ2-3 | many | TRBV24-1 | TGTGCCACCAGTGACGGCGTAGGGCAGGGAACGCAGTATTTT | CATSDGVGQGTQYF
. | TRBJ2-3 | many | TRBV7-9 | TGTGCCAGCAGCTTAGGGGGAAAAGGTGGCACGCAGTATTTT | CASSLGGKGGTQYF
. | TRBJ1-1 | many | TRBV12-3/TRBV12-4 | TGTGCCAGCCGGGATCTCCGGGGCAGAAGGAACACTGAAGCTTTCTTT | CASRDLRGRRNTEAFF
. | TRBJ2-1 | many | TRBV7-3 | TGTGCCAGCAGCCTCCTCGGGGGAGAGAGGGATGAGCAGTTCTTC | CASSLLGGERDEQFF
. | TRBJ2-5 | . | TRBV7-2 | TGTGCCAGCAGCTTATCGGCGGGGATCCAAGAGACCCAGTACTTC | CASSLSAGIQETQYF
. | TRBJ1-2 | many | TRBV30 | TGTACCTGGAGTGCAGGGGATTGGGGCTATGGCTACACCTTC | CTWSAGDWGYGYTF
TRBD1 | TRBJ1-2 | few | TRBV6-2/TRBV6-3 | TGTGCCAGCACCCCCAACAGGGGGTCGAGGGGCTACACCTTC | CASTPNRGSRGYTF
. | TRBJ1-5 | many | TRBV3-1 | TGTGCCAGCAGCCAGGGCGAGAATCAGCCCCAGCATTTT | CASSQGENQPQHF
TRBD1 | TRBJ2-3 | . | TRBV25-1 | TGTGCCAGCACTTCGGGACAGGGGGATGTCGATACGCAGTATTTT | CASTSGQGDVDTQYF
. | TRBJ2-3 | . | TRBV20-1 | TGCAGTGCTAGAGGCCCCGGCGGGGGCGCAACAGATACGCAGTATTTT | CSARGPGGGATDTQYF